A single sample gave rise to the 5 T cell receptor beta chains below, sequenced in a study of blood T cell repertoires in COVID-19. Profiling relied on immunoSEQ multiplex PCR, and the TCRdb table lists in-frame clones only, not all of them. Among 150,000 to 200,000 clones, roughly 80% were seen once, and the ten largest hold around 20%. The specimen was peripheral blood. The receptor source for this set is a woman of 80 years or more with acute or convalescent COVID-19.

The V and J genes are TRBV12-2 and TRBJ1-4; the D call in the table, TRBD1, was not verified against the DNA. TRBV12-2 is classified as a pseudogene. This CDR3 region has 18 residues. The CDR3 sequence: CASRLDQPGQGLNEKLFF. DNA for the CDR3: TGTGCAAGTCGCTTGGACCAACCGGGACAGGGCCTTAATGAAAAACTGTTTTTT.

The rearrangement links TRBV7-9 to TRBJ2-7; D unclear. The length of the CDR3 is 12 residues. Germline CDR1 and CDR2: SEHNR and FQNEAQ (reference sequence). The ends were cut back, 5 bases at V and 0 bases at J, with 5 bases in the middle. CDR3 region: CASSPLSYEQYF. Written as DNA, the CDR3 is TGTGCCAGCAGCCCCCTCTCCTACGAGCAGTACTTC. Filled out from reference TRBV7-9 and TRBJ2-7, the complete variable domain reads DTGVSQNPRHKITKRGQNVTFRCDPISEHNRLYWYRQTLGQGPEFLTYFQNEAQLEKSRLLSDRFSAERPKGSFSTLEIQRTEQGDSAMYLCASSPLSYEQYFGPGTRLTVT.

This clone was detected a few times. J is TRBJ1-2 and V is TRBV27; D remains unclear. The germline CDR1 and CDR2 sequences are MNHEY and SMNVEV (reference sequence). This CDR3 is built from 14 residues. Trimming cost V 5 bases and J 3 bases, with 13 bases left between them. CDR3 amino acids: CASSLRETDYGYTF. The CDR3 DNA is TGTGCCAGCAGTCTCCGGGAAACTGACTATGGCTACACCTTC.

The rearrangement uses TRBV30 and TRBJ2-5; D is undetermined. The CDR3 spans 14 residues. V dropped 1 base and J dropped 4 bases, with 13 bases sitting between them. Germline V gene lookup returns CDR1 GTSNPN and CDR2 SVGIG (reference sequence). The CDR3 DNA reads TGTGCCTGGAGTGAAGGTCGGAGTCGAGAGACCCAGTACTTC. It codes for CAWSEGRSRETQYF.

This clone has a single count. The genes are TRBV4-3 and TRBJ2-2; D call uncertain. Trimming stripped 0 bases from V and 2 bases from J, with 7 bases between. Germline V lookup: CDR1 LGHNA, CDR2 YSLEER. This CDR3 comprises 15 residues. The CDR3 sequence: CASSQEQHNTGELFF. CDR3 nucleotide sequence: TGCGCCAGCAGCCAAGAGCAACATAACACCGGGGAGCTGTTTTTT.